This is a list of T cell receptor beta chains from one sample in a study of blood T cell repertoires in COVID-19. Sequencing was performed with immunoSEQ multiplex PCR; in TCRdb, only in-frame clones are kept and a portion is missing. The data show about 120,000 clones, about 78% seen once. The sequencing input was peripheral blood. Source of these receptors: a man in his sixties or seventies with acute or convalescent COVID-19. The CDR3 runs from the conserved cysteine through the conserved F or W. The D gene is left open where the match is weak. Clone size, where shown, is once, few, many, or a class for clones that have expanded.

size	V	D	J	DNA	CDR3
-	TRBV5-6	-	TRBJ2-7	TGTGCCAGCAGCCCTGGGGACGCGGGGGCCCTTTACGAGCAGTACTTC	CASSPGDAGALYEQYF
-	TRBV9	-	TRBJ2-1	TGTGCCAGCAGCGTACAGGGGATCGGGTACAATGAGCAGTTCTTC	CASSVQGIGYNEQFF
-	TRBV6-5	-	TRBJ2-7	TGTGCCAGCAGTTCCGCCCGCAGGGGTTCCTACGAGCAGTACTTC	CASSSARRGSYEQYF
-	TRBV5-4	TRBD2	TRBJ2-5	TGTGCCAGCAGCTTGGACTTAGCGGGGGAGACCCAGTACTTC	CASSLDLAGETQYF
-	TRBV6-1	-	TRBJ2-7	TGTGCCAGCAGTGACCCTCTAGCGAACTACGAGCAGTACTTC	CASSDPLANYEQYF
-	TRBV2	-	TRBJ1-2	TGTGCCAGCAGTGAAGCGCTTGACAGCTACAATGGCTACACCTTC	CASSEALDSYNGYTF
-	TRBV5-6	-	TRBJ2-1	TGTGCCAGCAGCTTACAGTTCTACAATGAGCAGTTCTTC	CASSLQFYNEQFF
-	TRBV3-1/TRBV3-2	TRBD2	TRBJ2-3	TGTGCCAGCAGCCACGCCTCACTAGCGGACACAGATACGCAGTATTTT	CASSHASLADTDTQYF
-	TRBV4-3	TRBD2	TRBJ2-7	TGCGCCAGCAGCCAAGATTTAACAGGGGGACTAGCGGGGGGCTTCTACGAGCGGTACTTC	CASSQDLTGGLAGGFYERYF
-	TRBV5-4	-	TRBJ2-3	TGTGCCAGCAGCTTACTGGTGGGGGGTCTTAACACAGATACGCAGTATTTT	CASSLLVGGLNTDTQYF
-	TRBV19	TRBD2	TRBJ2-2	TGTGCCAGTAGTATGGGACTAGCGGGGGTTAGGACCGGGGAGCTGTTTTTT	CASSMGLAGVRTGELFF
once	TRBV7-6	TRBD1	TRBJ2-6	TGTGCCAGCAGCCCCCGGACAGGGGTGGGCCCTGGGGCCAACGTCCTGACTTTC	CASSPRTGVGPGANVLTF
-	TRBV20-1	-	TRBJ1-1	TGCAGTGCTGGAAACAGGGAGCAAGCTTTCTTT	CSAGNREQAFF
-	TRBV7-9	TRBD1	TRBJ1-4	TGTGCCAGCATCCGGGGACAGGGGCGATCTAATGAAAAACTGTTTTTT	CASIRGQGRSNEKLFF
-	TRBV3-1/TRBV3-2	-	TRBJ1-2	TGTGCCAGCAGACTGGCAGGGGCTAACTATGGCTACACCTTC	CASRLAGANYGYTF
-	TRBV7-2	TRBD1	TRBJ1-2	TGTGCCAGCAGCCGGGACAGGGGGCCCTATGGCTACACCTTC	CASSRDRGPYGYTF
-	TRBV12-3/TRBV12-4	-	TRBJ1-1	TGTGCCAGCAAAAGCTACACTGAAGCTTTCTTT	CASKSYTEAFF
-	TRBV9	-	TRBJ2-6	TGTGCCAGCAGCGTCCGAGGCTCTGGGGCCAACGTCCTGACTTTC	CASSVRGSGANVLTF
-	TRBV6-5	TRBD1	TRBJ1-6	TGTGCCAGCAGGACGGGACAGGGGATCTTTTCACCCCTCCACTTT	CASRTGQGIFSPLHF
-	TRBV19	TRBD1	TRBJ1-5	TGTGCCAGTAGTACGGGACAGATCAATCAGCCCCAGCATTTT	CASSTGQINQPQHF
-	TRBV5-3	-	TRBJ1-2	TGTGCCAGAAGCTTGGGAGGCTACAGGGGCTACACCTTC	CARSLGGYRGYTF
-	TRBV5-1	-	TRBJ1-1	TGCGCCAGCAGCTTTTGGGGGCTGGGTGAAGCTTTCTTT	CASSFWGLGEAFF
few	TRBV9	-	TRBJ1-2	TGTGCCAGCAGCGCAGACAGCTTAGCTAACTATGGCTACACCTTC	CASSADSLANYGYTF
-	TRBV5-1	TRBD1	TRBJ2-1	TGCGCCAGCAGCTTGGAGACAGGGGTTAATGAGCAGTTCTTC	CASSLETGVNEQFF
-	TRBV7-9	-	TRBJ2-3	TGTGCCAGCAGCTTAAACAGCTACACAGATACGCAGTATTTT	CASSLNSYTDTQYF
-	TRBV7-2	-	TRBJ1-2	TGTGCCAGCAGCTTTATAGCCGGAGGGGCGAACTATGGCTACACCTTC	CASSFIAGGANYGYTF
-	TRBV29-1	-	TRBJ1-1	TGCAGCGTCGCAGGGGCCATCACTGAAGCTTTCTTT	CSVAGAITEAFF
-	TRBV6-2/TRBV6-3	-	TRBJ1-2	TGTGCCAGCACCCCTCCCGGGAGCTATGGCTACACCTTC	CASTPPGSYGYTF
-	TRBV4-2	-	TRBJ1-2	TGTGCCAGCAGCCAAGTGGGGGGACCTCCTCCGAACTATGGCTACACCTTC	CASSQVGGPPPNYGYTF
-	TRBV5-1	TRBD1	TRBJ2-1	TGCGCCAGCGGACTGGGACAGGGGGAACCCAATGAGCAGTTCTTC	CASGLGQGEPNEQFF
-	TRBV19	-	TRBJ2-7	TGTGCCAGTAGTACAGGGCGGTACGAGCAGTACTTC	CASSTGRYEQYF
-	TRBV6-5	-	TRBJ1-2	TGTGCCAGCAGTTCCCCTCGGAGGGGAGATTATGGCTACACCTTC	CASSSPRRGDYGYTF
-	TRBV21-1	-	TRBJ1-6	TGTGCCAGCAGCAAAGGCGGACAGGAGACTAATTCACCCCTCCACTTT	CASSKGGQETNSPLHF
-	TRBV7-9	-	TRBJ1-3	TGTGCCAGCAGCTTTGGGAGTGCAAACACCATATATTTT	CASSFGSANTIYF
-	TRBV6-6	TRBD1	TRBJ1-4	TGTGCCAGCAGTTTTGATAGACAGGGGTATGAAAAACTGTTTTTT	CASSFDRQGYEKLFF
-	TRBV5-6	-	TRBJ1-4	TGTGCCAGCAGCTTGGTAGGGGGAACTAATGAAAAACTGTTTTTT	CASSLVGGTNEKLFF
-	TRBV2	TRBD1	TRBJ1-2	TGTGCCAGCAGGAAGACAGGGGGCGGGTATGGCTACACCTTC	CASRKTGGGYGYTF
-	TRBV4-3	TRBD1	TRBJ1-1	TGCGCCAGCAGCCAGGCGGACAGGGACGGGAATGAAGCTTTCTTT	CASSQADRDGNEAFF
-	TRBV19	-	TRBJ2-7	TGTGCCAGTAGTATAGGGAACAGGGCGGTAGAGCAGTACTTC	CASSIGNRAVEQYF
few	TRBV5-1	-	TRBJ2-5	TGCGCCAGCAGCTTGGCCCGTTGGGCTGGGCCAGCGGTCCAAGAGACCCAGTACTTC	CASSLARWAGPAVQETQYF
-	TRBV10-3	-	TRBJ2-7	TGTGCCATCAGTGTGGTGGAGAGCTCCTACGAGCAGTACTTC	CAISVVESSYEQYF
few	TRBV5-6	-	TRBJ1-2	TGTGCCAGCAGCTTGGGTCGACAAGACTATGGCTACACCTTC	CASSLGRQDYGYTF
-	TRBV7-2	-	TRBJ2-2	TGTGCCAGCAGCTTATGGCCGGGGGGCATGACCGGGGAGCTGTTTTTT	CASSLWPGGMTGELFF
-	TRBV4-1	TRBD1	TRBJ2-7	TGCGCCAGCAGTCCCGGGACAGGGGAACACGAGCAGTACTTC	CASSPGTGEHEQYF
once	TRBV5-1	TRBD1	TRBJ1-1	TGCGCCAGCAGCTTCAGGACAGGGGGGGACACTGAAGCTTTCTTT	CASSFRTGGDTEAFF
-	TRBV29-1	-	TRBJ2-1	TGCAGCGTTGACACCCAGGGGCGCCATCGCTCCTACAATGAGCAGTTCTTC	CSVDTQGRHRSYNEQFF